The clone carrying this T cell receptor (beta chain) has more than one count but fewer than ten. Its antigen is unknown. The ends were cut back, 4 bases at V and 4 bases at J, with 19 bases in the middle. CDR1 and CDR2 from the germline V gene are WNHNN and SYGVQD (reference sequence). This CDR3 has 16 residues. Amplification yielded TCR beta CDR3 regions, with RNA transcripts as the source. The TCR CDR3 first-round RT-PCR relied on the HTBI primer set. TCRdb analysed the multiplex PCR reads with MiXCR anew, one entry per CDR3 protein. The table has hundreds of thousands of distinct CDR3 sequences, around 21% seen once. The data originate from a study of T cells in Graves' hyperthyroidism and ophthalmopathy. Study at large: Peripheral blood was collected at initial diagnosis, before any treatment. Regarding the study as a whole: Most clonotypes expanded in the thyroid (above 0.001) were also present in blood.

Not enrolled were patients with uncontrolled infection, other autoimmune disease, pregnancy or lactation. Based on clinical symptoms, serum thyroxine and TRAb, thyroid ultrasound and orbital computed tomography, diagnoses were reached. Material: blood. The V gene is TRBV10-1, the J gene TRBJ1-1, with D unclear. This sequence was found in a man between 25 and 39 years old with Graves' ophthalmopathy. The CDR3 reads CASSVRQAPKGTEAFF. For the CDR3, the DNA is TGCGCCAGCAGTGTAAGGCAGGCCCCGAAAGGCACTGAAGCTTTCTTT.